The next 14 T cell receptor beta chains were all read from a single sample in a study of T cells in narcolepsy. The repertoire was sequenced with immunoSEQ multiplex PCR; TCRdb's copy has only in-frame clones and lacks some. The sample includes fewer than 40,000 clones, roughly four fifths of them seen just once. The sequenced material came from CD45RA- memory CD4+ T cells from PBMCs. These receptors came from a human donor with narcolepsy.

This chain uses TRBV20-1 with TRBJ2-7, with D perhaps given as TRBD1 or TRBD2 (5 bases each). In germline, CDR1 is DFQATT, CDR2 SNEGSKA (reference sequence). The CDR3 spans 11 residues. CDR3 DNA sequence: TGCAGCGGGGACCGGACCTACGAGCAGTACTTC. It translates to CSGDRTYEQYF.

The chain recombines TRBV7-3 with TRBJ1-1, with TRBD1 matching over 10 bases. The CDR3 consists of 14 residues. CDR1 is SGHTA and CDR2 is FQGTGA in the germline V gene. Trimming cost V 5 bases and J 6 bases; bases outside gene matches: 6. CDR3 sequence: CASSEDRGIAEAFF. The CDR3 coding sequence is TGTGCCAGCAGCGAGGACAGGGGGATCGCTGAAGCTTTCTTT.

The genes are TRBV6-5 and TRBJ1-5; the match to TRBD1 covers 8 bases. V lost 6 bases, J lost 5 bases, and 3 bases stayed unmatched. CDR3 length: 13 residues. Germline V CDR1 and CDR2: MNHEY, SVGAGI. The chain's CDR3 is CASRGDRYQPQHF. In nucleotides, the CDR3 is TGTGCCAGCAGGGGGGACAGGTATCAGCCCCAGCATTTT.

The chain combines TRBV9 with TRBJ2-2; 8 nucleotides match TRBD2. The J segment lost 4 bases and the V segment lost 2 bases, leaving 10 bases of the junction unmatched. The germline CDR1 and CDR2 sequences are SGDLS and YYNGEE. The CDR3 spans 17 residues. For the CDR3, the DNA is TGTGCCAGCAGCGTTTTACCCGGGGGGGGGAGCACCGGGGAGCTGTTTTTT. Translating it yields CASSVLPGGGSTGELFF. The variable domain in full, completed from reference TRBV9 and TRBJ2-2, reads DSGVTQTPKHLITATGQRVTLRCSPRSGDLSVYWYQQSLDQGLQFLIQYYNGEERAKGNILERFSAQQFPDLHSELNLSSLELGDSALYFCASSVLPGGGSTGELFFGEGSRLTVL.

Of note for this clone: One end of the junction is discordant with germline, which a read error may explain. The chain couples TRBV11-2 to TRBJ2-7; 7 bases fit TRBD2. Looked up from germline, CDR1 is SGHAT and CDR2 is FQNNGV. This CDR3 is 11 amino acids long. The CDR3, as DNA: TGTGCCAGCGGGCTAGCGGACGAGCCGTACTTC. This translates into CASGLADEPYF.

The V and J genes are TRBV18 and TRBJ1-5; no clear D gene. Germline-derived CDR1 and CDR2 are KGHSH and LQKENI. The V and J ends lost 8 bases and 4 bases respectively, with 12 bases between them. The CDR3 loop spans 13 amino acids. The CDR3 DNA follows: TGTGCCAGCGCAGACCAGGATAATCAGCCCCAGCATTTT. As protein: CASADQDNQPQHF.

V and J are TRBV28 and TRBJ2-1, with 9 bases that match TRBD1. The CDR3 runs to 15 residues. CDR1 is MDHEN, CDR2 SYDVKM, per germline. Trimming at V came to 3 bases and at J to 7 bases, leaving 7 bases not matched to a gene. The CDR3 sequence is CASSFPQGAENEQFF. The CDR3 nucleotides read TGTGCCAGCAGTTTCCCACAGGGGGCGGAAAATGAGCAGTTCTTC.

The chain links TRBV2 to TRBJ1-3; the D gene is possibly TRBD1 (5 bases). Trimming took off 8 bases at V and 4 bases at J, with 6 bases between the two ends. Looked up from germline, CDR1 is SNHLY and CDR2 is FYNNEI. The CDR3 loop spans 11 amino acids. The CDR3 DNA follows: TGTGCCAGCGACAGAGGAAACACCATATATTTT. Translating it yields CASDRGNTIYF. The entire variable domain, with the rest obtained from reference TRBV2 and TRBJ1-3, is as follows: EPEVTQTPSHQVTQMGQEVILRCVPISNHLYFYWYRQILGQKVEFLVSFYNNEISEKSEIFDDQFSVERPDGSNFTLKIRSTKLEDSAMYFCASDRGNTIYFGEGSWLTVV.

This sequence joins TRBV5-4 and TRBJ1-1; D perhaps matches TRBD1 (5 bases). The CDR3 has 13 amino acids. The ends were cut back, 0 bases at V and 5 bases at J, with 8 bases in the middle. Per the germline V gene, CDR1 is SGHNT and CDR2 is YYREEE (reference sequence). The CDR3 DNA is TGTGCCAGCAGCTTGGTAGGGGTTACTGAAGCTTTCTTT. Translated, it gives CASSLVGVTEAFF.

This chain uses TRBV10-2 with TRBJ2-3; D is possibly TRBD1 or TRBD2 (6 bases each). Per germline, CDR1 WSHSY and CDR2 SAAADI. There are 14 residues in the CDR3. With 8 bases removed from V and 3 bases from J, the gap between germline ends came to 15 bases. As DNA, the CDR3 is TGCGCCAGCCGGGACTCAGGGGCTACAGATACGCAGTATTTT. It is translated as CASRDSGATDTQYF.

This clone has just a few counts. The chain couples TRBV4-3 to TRBJ2-2; tentatively, D is TRBD1 or TRBD2 (5 bases each). This CDR3 contains 14 residues. V lost 3 bases, J lost 4 bases, and 9 bases lay in between. In germline, CDR1 is LGHNA, CDR2 YSLEER. The CDR3 loop is CASSQPGRTGELFF. As DNA, the CDR3 is TGCGCCAGCAGCCAGCCGGGGCGCACCGGGGAGCTGTTTTTT.

V is TRBV13 and J is TRBJ2-5, with 8 bases identical to TRBD2. The CDR3 consists of 16 residues. Per germline, CDR1 PRHDT and CDR2 FYEKMQ (reference sequence). V was pared by 5 bases and J by 5 bases, with 13 bases of the junction left unmatched. The CDR3 sequence: CASSARLGLAGETQYF. The DNA for the CDR3 is TGTGCCAGCAGCGCCCGGTTAGGACTAGCAGGCGAGACCCAGTACTTC.

The chain recombines TRBV20-1 with TRBJ2-1; D is unclear. CDR3 length: 11 amino acids. Germline V gene lookup returns CDR1 DFQATT and CDR2 SNEGSKA (reference sequence). V was shortened by 5 bases and J by 9 bases, with 11 bases between the two germline ends. CDR3 nucleotides: TGCAGTGCTCCCATAAGGAGTGAGCAGTTCTTC. Translation: CSAPIRSEQFF.

The genes are TRBV29-1 and TRBJ2-1; perhaps D is TRBD1 or TRBD2 (6 bases each). The V end was cut by 6 bases, the J end by 3 bases, with 15 bases between. CDR1 is SQVTM and CDR2 is ANQGSEA in the germline V gene. The CDR3 length is 14 residues. As DNA, the CDR3 is TGCAGCGTGGGGGGCCTAGTAAACTACAATGAGCAGTTCTTC. Translating gives CSVGGLVNYNEQFF.